Reported below is one T cell receptor beta chain. Its specificity is not known. 13 Jbeta primers and 60 Vbeta primers were used for the PCR. Assay used: immunoSEQ multiplex PCR; TCRdb lists only in-frame clones, some missing. This table has around 120,000 clones, approximately 85% appearing once. V lost 7 bases, J lost 4 bases, and 9 bases stayed unmatched. The CDR3 is 14 residues long. CDR1 is MNHEY, CDR2 SVGAGI, per germline. The entry originates in a study of cytomegalovirus exposure and HLA in healthy donors. General study results and limits: Cytomegalovirus status, reportedly, was diagnosed with high specificity and sensitivity by the classifier.

The source of this sequence is a male donor in good health and CMV-seropositive. The J gene is TRBJ2-7, the V gene TRBV6-5; the match to TRBD1 covers 8 bases. What was sequenced was PBMCs. CDR3 in amino acids: CASMPGQVRYEQYF. The CDR3 nucleotides are TGTGCCAGCATGCCGGGACAGGTCCGATACGAGCAGTACTTC.